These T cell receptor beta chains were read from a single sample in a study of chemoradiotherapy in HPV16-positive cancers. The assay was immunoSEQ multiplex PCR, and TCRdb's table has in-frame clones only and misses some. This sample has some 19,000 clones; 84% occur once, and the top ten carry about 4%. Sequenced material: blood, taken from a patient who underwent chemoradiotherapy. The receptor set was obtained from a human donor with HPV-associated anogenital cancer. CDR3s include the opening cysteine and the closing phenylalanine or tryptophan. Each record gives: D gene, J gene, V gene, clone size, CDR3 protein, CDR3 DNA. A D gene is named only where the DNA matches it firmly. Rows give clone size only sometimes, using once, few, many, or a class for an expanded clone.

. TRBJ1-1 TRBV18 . CATLPRQDTEAFF TGTGCCACCCTCCCGAGACAGGACACTGAAGCTTTCTTT
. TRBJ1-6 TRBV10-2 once CASTLEGAGSPLHF TGCGCCAGCACCCTGGAAGGGGCAGGGTCACCCCTCCACTTT
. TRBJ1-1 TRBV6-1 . CASTQAASMNTEAFF TGTGCCAGCACCCAGGCCGCGTCGATGAACACTGAAGCTTTCTTT
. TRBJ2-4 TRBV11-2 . CASSPRGTSLAKNIQYF TGTGCCAGCAGCCCCCGCGGGACATCGCTAGCCAAAAACATTCAGTACTTC
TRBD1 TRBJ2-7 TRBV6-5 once CASSLSPGQGIYEQYF TGTGCCAGCAGTTTATCTCCGGGACAGGGGATCTACGAGCAGTACTTC
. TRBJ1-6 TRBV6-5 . CASSWYNSPLHF TGTGCCAGCAGTTGGTATAATTCACCCCTCCACTTT
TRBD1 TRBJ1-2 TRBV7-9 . CASRPSGGGNGYTF TGTGCCAGCAGACCCTCAGGGGGCGGGAATGGCTACACCTTC
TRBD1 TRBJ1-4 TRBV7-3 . CASSPTGTDDEKLFF TGTGCCAGCAGCCCCACCGGGACAGACGATGAAAAACTGTTTTTT
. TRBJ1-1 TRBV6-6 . CASSYSGTLNTEAFF TGTGCCAGCAGTTACTCTGGCACCTTGAACACTGAAGCTTTCTTT
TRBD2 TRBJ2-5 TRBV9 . CASSVGVSGGAVETQYF TGTGCCAGCAGCGTAGGGGTGAGCGGGGGGGCCGTGGAGACCCAGTACTTC
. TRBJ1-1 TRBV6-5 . CASSRTKNTEAFF TGTGCCAGCAGCCGGACGAAGAACACTGAAGCTTTCTTT
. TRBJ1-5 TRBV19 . CASSMGNAGDQPQHF TGTGCCAGTAGTATGGGGAACGCTGGCGATCAGCCCCAGCATTTT
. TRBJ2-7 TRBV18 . CASSPLADREQYF TGTGCCAGCTCACCTTTAGCGGACCGCGAGCAGTACTTC
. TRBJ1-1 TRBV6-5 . CASSYRGENTEAFF TGTGCCAGCAGTTACAGGGGGGAGAACACTGAAGCTTTCTTT
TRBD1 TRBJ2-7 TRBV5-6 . CASSSNRGYEQYF TGTGCCAGCAGCTCAAACAGGGGCTACGAGCAGTACTTC
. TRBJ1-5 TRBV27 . CASSLGWGATQPQHF TGTGCCAGCAGTTTAGGATGGGGAGCCACCCAGCCCCAGCATTTT
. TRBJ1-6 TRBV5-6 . CASSLYIQPQDSPLHF TGTGCCAGCAGCTTGTACATACAACCTCAGGATTCACCCCTCCACTTT
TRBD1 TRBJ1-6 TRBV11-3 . CASSATGINSPLHF TGTGCCAGCAGCGCGACAGGGATCAATTCACCCCTCCACTTT
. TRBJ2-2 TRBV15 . CATSRESRANTGELFF TGTGCCACCAGCAGAGAGTCGCGGGCGAACACCGGGGAGCTGTTTTTT
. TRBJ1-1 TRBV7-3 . CASSSSGTPNTEAFF TGTGCCAGCAGCTCTTCGGGGACCCCGAACACTGAAGCTTTCTTT
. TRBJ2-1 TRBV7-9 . CASSSTSFEQFF TGTGCCAGCAGCTCAACTAGCTTTGAGCAGTTCTTC
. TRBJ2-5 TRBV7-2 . CASSLNSQETQYF TGTGCCAGCAGCTTGAATAGCCAAGAGACCCAGTACTTC
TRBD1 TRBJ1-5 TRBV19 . CASRVTGGPNQPQHF TGTGCCAGTAGGGTAACAGGGGGGCCCAATCAGCCCCAGCATTTT
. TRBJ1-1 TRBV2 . CASFQDPNTEAFF TGTGCCAGCTTTCAGGATCCGAACACTGAAGCTTTCTTT
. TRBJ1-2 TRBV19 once CASSIAEGPANYGYTF TGTGCCAGTAGTATAGCAGAGGGGCCTGCTAACTATGGCTACACCTTC
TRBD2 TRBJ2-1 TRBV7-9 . CASSISSGGVGNEQFF TGTGCCAGCAGCATTTCTAGCGGGGGGGTGGGGAATGAGCAGTTCTTC
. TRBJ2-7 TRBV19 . CASSPHPLSYEQYF TGTGCCAGTAGTCCCCACCCTCTCTCCTACGAGCAGTACTTC
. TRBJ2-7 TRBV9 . CASSPGLTSYEQYF TGTGCCAGCAGTCCCGGACTGACCTCCTACGAGCAGTACTTC
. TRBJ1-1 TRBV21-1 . CASSLPRDRGNTEAFF TGTGCCAGCAGCCTTCCCCGGGACAGAGGGAACACTGAAGCTTTCTTT
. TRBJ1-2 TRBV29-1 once CSVDSGLDGYTF TGCAGCGTTGATTCCGGTCTTGATGGCTACACCTTC
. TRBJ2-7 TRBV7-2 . CASSPHGERGDEQYF TGTGCCAGCAGCCCTCATGGGGAGAGAGGCGACGAGCAGTACTTC
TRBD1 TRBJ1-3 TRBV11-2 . CASSAWTGGAWGNTIYF TGTGCCAGCAGCGCCTGGACAGGGGGCGCCTGGGGAAACACCATATATTTT
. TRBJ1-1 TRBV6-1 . CASSEPNGRTNTEAFF TGTGCCAGCAGTGAACCAAACGGGAGAACGAACACTGAAGCTTTCTTT
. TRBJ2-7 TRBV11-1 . CASSFPREPYEQYF TGTGCCAGCAGCTTTCCCAGGGAACCCTACGAGCAGTACTTC
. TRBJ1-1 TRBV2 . CASSEGASTEAFF TGTGCCAGCAGTGAAGGGGCGAGCACTGAAGCTTTCTTT
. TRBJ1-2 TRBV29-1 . CSVRTEGGAGYTF TGCAGCGTTCGGACCGAAGGGGGGGCGGGCTACACCTTC
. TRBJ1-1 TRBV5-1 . CASSLATDNTEAFF TGCGCCAGCAGCTTGGCCACAGACAACACTGAAGCTTTCTTT
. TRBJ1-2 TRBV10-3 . CAARDYGYTF TGTGCCGCCAGGGACTATGGCTACACCTTC
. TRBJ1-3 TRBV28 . CASSLGQPGNTIYF TGTGCCAGCAGCCTAGGACAGCCTGGAAACACCATATATTTT
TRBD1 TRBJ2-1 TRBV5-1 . CASSLAWQGAYEQFF TGCGCCAGCAGCTTGGCCTGGCAGGGGGCTTATGAGCAGTTCTTC
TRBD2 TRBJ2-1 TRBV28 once CASSIGVLAGENNEQFF TGTGCCAGCAGCATAGGGGTACTAGCGGGGGAGAACAATGAGCAGTTCTTC
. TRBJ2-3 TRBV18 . CASSPGEGTDTQYF TGTGCCAGCTCACCGGGAGAAGGCACAGATACGCAGTATTTT
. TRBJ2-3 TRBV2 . CASNRLEVPYADTQYF TGTGCCAGCAACAGACTGGAAGTCCCCTACGCAGATACGCAGTATTTT
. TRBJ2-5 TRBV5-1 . CASSLGEPTWGTQYF TGCGCCAGCAGCTTGGGGGAACCCACCTGGGGGACCCAGTACTTC